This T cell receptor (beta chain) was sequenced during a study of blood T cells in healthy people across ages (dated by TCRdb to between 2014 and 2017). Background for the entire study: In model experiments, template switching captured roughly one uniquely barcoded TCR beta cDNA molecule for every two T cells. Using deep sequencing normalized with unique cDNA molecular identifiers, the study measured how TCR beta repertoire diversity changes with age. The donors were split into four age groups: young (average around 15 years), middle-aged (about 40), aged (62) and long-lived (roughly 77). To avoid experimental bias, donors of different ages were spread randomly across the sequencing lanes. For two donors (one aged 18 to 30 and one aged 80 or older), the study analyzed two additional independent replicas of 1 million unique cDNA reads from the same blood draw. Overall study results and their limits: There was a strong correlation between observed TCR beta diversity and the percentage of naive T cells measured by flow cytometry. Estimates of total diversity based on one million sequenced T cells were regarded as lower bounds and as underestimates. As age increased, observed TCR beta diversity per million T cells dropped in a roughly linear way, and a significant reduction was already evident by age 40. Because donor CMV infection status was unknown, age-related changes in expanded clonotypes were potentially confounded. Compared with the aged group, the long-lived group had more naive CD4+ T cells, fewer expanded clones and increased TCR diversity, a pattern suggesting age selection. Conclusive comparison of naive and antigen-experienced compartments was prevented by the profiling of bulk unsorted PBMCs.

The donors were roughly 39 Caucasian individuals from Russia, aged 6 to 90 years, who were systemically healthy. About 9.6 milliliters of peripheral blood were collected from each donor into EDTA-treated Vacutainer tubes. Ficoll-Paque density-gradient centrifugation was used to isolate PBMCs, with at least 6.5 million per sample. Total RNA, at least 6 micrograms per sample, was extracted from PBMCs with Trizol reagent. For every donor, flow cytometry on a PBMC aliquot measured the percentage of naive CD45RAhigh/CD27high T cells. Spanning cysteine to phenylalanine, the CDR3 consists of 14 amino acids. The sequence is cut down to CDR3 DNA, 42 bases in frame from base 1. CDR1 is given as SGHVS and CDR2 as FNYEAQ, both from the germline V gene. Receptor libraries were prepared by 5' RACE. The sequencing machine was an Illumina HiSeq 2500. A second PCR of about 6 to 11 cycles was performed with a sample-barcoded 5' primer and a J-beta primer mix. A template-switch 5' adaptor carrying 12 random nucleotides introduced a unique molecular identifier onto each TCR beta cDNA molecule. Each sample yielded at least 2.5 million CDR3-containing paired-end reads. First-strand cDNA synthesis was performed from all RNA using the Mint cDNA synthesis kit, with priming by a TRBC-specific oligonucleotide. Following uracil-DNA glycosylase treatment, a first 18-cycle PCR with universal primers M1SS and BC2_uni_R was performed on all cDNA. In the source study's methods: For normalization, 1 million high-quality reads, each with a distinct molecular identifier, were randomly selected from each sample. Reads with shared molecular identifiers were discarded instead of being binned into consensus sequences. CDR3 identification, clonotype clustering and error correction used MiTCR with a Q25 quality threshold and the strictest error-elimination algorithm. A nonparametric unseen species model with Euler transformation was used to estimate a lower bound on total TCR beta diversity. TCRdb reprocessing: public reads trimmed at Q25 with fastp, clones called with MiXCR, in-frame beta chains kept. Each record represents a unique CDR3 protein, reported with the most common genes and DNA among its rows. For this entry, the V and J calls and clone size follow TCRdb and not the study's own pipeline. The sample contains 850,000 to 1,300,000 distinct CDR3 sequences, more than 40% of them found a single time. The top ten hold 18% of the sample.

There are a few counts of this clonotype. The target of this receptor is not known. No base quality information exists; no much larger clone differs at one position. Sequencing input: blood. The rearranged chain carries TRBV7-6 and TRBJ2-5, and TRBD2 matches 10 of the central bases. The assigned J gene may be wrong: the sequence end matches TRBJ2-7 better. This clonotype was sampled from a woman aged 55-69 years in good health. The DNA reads TGTGCCAGCAGCACCACTAGCGGGATGGGCGAGCAGTACTTC. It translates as CASSTTSGMGEQYF.